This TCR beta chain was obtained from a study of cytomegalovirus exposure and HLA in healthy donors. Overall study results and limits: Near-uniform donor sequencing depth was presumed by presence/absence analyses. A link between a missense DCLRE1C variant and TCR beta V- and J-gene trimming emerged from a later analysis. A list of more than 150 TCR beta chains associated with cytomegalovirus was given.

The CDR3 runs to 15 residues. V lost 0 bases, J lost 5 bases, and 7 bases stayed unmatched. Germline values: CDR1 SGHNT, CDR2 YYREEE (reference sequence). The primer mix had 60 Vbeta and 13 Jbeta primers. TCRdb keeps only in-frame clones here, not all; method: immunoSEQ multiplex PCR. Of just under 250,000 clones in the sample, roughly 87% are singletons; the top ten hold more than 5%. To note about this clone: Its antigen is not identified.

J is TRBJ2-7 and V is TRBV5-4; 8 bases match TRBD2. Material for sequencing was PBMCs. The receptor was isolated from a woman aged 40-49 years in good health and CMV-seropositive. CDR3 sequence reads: CASSLESGGQNEQYF. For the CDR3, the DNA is TGTGCCAGCAGCTTGGAATCGGGGGGGCAGAACGAGCAGTACTTC. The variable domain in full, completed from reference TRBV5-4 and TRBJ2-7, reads ETGVTQSPTHLIKTRGQQVTLRCSSQSGHNTVSWYQQALGQGPQFIFQYYREEENGRGNFPPRFSGLQFPNYSSELNVNALELDDSALYLCASSLESGGQNEQYFGPGTRLTVT.